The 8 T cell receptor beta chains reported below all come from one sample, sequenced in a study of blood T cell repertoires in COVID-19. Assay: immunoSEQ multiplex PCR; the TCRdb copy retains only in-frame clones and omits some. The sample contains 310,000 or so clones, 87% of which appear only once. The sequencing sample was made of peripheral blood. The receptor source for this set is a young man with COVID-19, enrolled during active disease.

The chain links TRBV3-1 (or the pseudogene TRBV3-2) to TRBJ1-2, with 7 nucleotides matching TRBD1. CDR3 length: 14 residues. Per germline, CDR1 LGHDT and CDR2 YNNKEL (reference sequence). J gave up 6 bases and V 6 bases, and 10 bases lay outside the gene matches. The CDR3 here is CASRPQGGSHGYTF. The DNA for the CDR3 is TGTGCCAGCAGACCTCAGGGGGGTAGCCATGGCTACACCTTC.

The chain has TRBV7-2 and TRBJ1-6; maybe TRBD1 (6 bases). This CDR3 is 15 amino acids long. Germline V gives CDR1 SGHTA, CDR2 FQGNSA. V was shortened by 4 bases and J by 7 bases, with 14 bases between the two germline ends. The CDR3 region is CASSSQGSGNSPLHF. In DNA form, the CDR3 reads TGTGCCAGCAGCTCACAGGGTTCTGGGAATTCACCCCTCCACTTT.

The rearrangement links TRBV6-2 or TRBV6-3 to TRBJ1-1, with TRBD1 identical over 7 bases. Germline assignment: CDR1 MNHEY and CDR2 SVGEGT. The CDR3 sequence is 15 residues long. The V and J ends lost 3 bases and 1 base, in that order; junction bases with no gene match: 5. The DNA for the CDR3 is TGTGCCAGCAGTTATGGGGACAGCTCGAACACTGAAGCTTTCTTT. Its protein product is CASSYGDSSNTEAFF.

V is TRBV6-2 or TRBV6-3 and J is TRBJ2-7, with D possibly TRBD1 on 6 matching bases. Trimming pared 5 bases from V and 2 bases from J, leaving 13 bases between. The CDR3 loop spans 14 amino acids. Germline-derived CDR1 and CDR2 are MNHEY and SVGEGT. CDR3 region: CASSRGQGTYEQYF. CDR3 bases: TGTGCCAGCAGTCGGGGCCAGGGGACCTACGAGCAGTACTTC.

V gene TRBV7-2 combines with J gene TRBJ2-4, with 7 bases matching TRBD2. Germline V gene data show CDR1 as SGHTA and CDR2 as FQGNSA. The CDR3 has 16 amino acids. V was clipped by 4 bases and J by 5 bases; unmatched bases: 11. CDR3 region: CASSSPNGGRENIQYF. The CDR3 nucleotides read TGTGCCAGCAGCTCCCCTAACGGGGGGAGGGAAAACATTCAGTACTTC.

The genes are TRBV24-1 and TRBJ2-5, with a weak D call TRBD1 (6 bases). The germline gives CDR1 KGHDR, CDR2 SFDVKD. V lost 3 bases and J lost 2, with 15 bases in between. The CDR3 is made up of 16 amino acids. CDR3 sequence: CATSDRQGNGQETQYF. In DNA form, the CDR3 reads TGTGCCACCAGTGATCGGCAGGGGAATGGGCAAGAGACCCAGTACTTC.

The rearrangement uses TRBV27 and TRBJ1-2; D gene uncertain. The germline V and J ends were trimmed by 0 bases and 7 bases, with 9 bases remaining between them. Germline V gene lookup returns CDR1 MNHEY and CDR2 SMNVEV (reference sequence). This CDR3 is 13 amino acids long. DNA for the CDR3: TGTGCCAGCAGTTTATCCGTCCCGGGTGGCTACACCTTC. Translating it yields CASSLSVPGGYTF.

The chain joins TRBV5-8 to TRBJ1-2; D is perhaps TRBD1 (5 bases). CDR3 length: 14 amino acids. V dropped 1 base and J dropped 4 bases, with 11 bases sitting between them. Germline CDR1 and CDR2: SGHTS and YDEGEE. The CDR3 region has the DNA TGTGCCAGCAGCTTGAGGCAGGGAACCTATGGCTACACCTTC. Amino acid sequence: CASSLRQGTYGYTF.